Detailed here is one T cell receptor beta chain. Its target is unknown. The entry originates in a study of cytomegalovirus exposure and HLA in healthy donors. General study findings and limits: The classifier was said to identify cytomegalovirus status with high specificity and sensitivity.

The V gene end was trimmed by 4 bases and the J gene end by 0 bases; junction bases not matched to a gene: 5. Germline assignment: CDR1 SGDLS and CDR2 YYNGEE. The CDR3 is 15 residues long. Primers for the PCR totalled 60 Vbeta and 13 Jbeta. Repertoires were generated with immunoSEQ multiplex PCR, while TCRdb's copy carries only in-frame clones and drops some. The sample yields 85,000 to 130,000 clones, around 75% seen once. The source of this sequence is a man aged 35-49 years in good health and CMV-seronegative. This sequence joins TRBV9 and TRBJ1-1; 8 positions agree with TRBD1. The sample comprised PBMCs. The CDR3 here is CASSPQQGVNTEAFF. For the CDR3, the DNA is TGTGCCAGCAGCCCCCAACAGGGGGTGAACACTGAAGCTTTCTTT.